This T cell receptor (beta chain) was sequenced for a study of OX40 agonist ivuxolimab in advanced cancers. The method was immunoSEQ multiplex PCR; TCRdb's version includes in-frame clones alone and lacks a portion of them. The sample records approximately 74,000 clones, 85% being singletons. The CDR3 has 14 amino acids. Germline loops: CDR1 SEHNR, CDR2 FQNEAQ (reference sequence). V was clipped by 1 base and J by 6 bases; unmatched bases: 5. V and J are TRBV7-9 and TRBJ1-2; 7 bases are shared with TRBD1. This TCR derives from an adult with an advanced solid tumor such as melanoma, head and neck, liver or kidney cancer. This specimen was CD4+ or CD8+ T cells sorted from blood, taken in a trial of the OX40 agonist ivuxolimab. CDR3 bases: TGTGCCAGCAGCTTAGGCACAGGGGAGGATGGCTACACCTTC. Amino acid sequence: CASSLGTGEDGYTF.